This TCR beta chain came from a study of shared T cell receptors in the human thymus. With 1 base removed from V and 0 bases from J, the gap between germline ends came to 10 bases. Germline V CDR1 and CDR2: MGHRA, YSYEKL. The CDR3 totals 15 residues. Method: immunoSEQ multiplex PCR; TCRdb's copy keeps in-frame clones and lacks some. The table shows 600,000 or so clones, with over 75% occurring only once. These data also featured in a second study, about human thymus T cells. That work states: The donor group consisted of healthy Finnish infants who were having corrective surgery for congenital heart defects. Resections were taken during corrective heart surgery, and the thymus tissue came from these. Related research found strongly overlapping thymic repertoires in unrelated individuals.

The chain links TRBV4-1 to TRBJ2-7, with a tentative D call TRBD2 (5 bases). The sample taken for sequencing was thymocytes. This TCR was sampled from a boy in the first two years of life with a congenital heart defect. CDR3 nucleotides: TGCGCCAGCAGCCAAGGGACTCCGAGCTCCTACGAGCAGTACTTC. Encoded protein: CASSQGTPSSYEQYF.